This T cell receptor beta chain emerged from a study of cytomegalovirus exposure and HLA in healthy donors. Turning to this clone: This CDR3 is also generated by other DNA sequences in the sample.

13 Jbeta primers and 60 Vbeta primers were used for the PCR. The data were produced by immunoSEQ multiplex PCR, yet TCRdb's version contains in-frame clones alone and is incomplete. In the table there are some 120,000 clones, around three quarters of which are singletons. In germline, CDR1 is LNHDA, CDR2 SQIVND (reference sequence). V gave up 3 bases and J gave up 3 bases, with 8 bases separating them. The CDR3 sequence is 13 residues long. Sequenced: PBMCs. The chain recombines TRBV19 with TRBJ1-1, with D uncertain. This TCR was recovered from a middle-aged man in good health and CMV-seronegative. For the CDR3, the DNA is TGTGCCAGTAGTATTGCCAGATACACTGAAGCTTTCTTT. Translated, it gives CASSIARYTEAFF. The full variable domain, rest sourced from reference TRBV19 and TRBJ1-1, is DGGITQSPKYLFRKEGQNVTLSCEQNLNHDAMYWYRQDPGQGLRLIYYSQIVNDFQKGDIAEGYSVSREKKESFPLTVTSAQKNPTAFYLCASSIARYTEAFFGQGTRLTVV.